A single sample gave rise to the 19 T cell receptor beta chains below, sequenced in a study of CD8+CD57+ T cells in acquired aplastic anemia. Both TCR beta VDJ combination and CDR3 sequence profiling were carried out. Genomic DNA was the template for this profiling. TCRdb recomputed calls from the reads with MiXCR, one row per CDR3 protein. This table has roughly 180,000 distinct CDR3 sequences, approximately 48% appearing once. Patients picked for sequencing had shown CD8+CD57+ cell expansion detected by flow cytometry. The sequencing input was sorted CD4+, CD8+, or CD8+CD57+ T cells (not recorded which) from PBMCs. The receptor set was obtained from a human donor with aplastic anemia.

J is TRBJ2-1 and V is TRBV10-3; D is perhaps TRBD2 (6 bases). CDR1 and CDR2 from the germline V gene are ENHRY and SYGVKD. The germline V and J ends were trimmed by 0 bases and 0 bases, with 12 bases remaining between them. The CDR3 loop spans 17 amino acids. CDR3 coding DNA: TGTGCCATCAGTGAGTCACTAGCCTCTAGCTCCTACAATGAGCAGTTCTTC. This encodes CAISESLASSSYNEQFF.

The table lists this clonotype with a few counts. This may be a read error, as it is one base from a much larger clone. This chain joins TRBV2 and TRBJ2-7, with D unclear. V shed 5 bases and J shed 2 bases, with 4 bases lying between them. Germline V gene data show CDR1 as SNHLY and CDR2 as FYNNEI. This CDR3 contains 11 residues. For the CDR3, the DNA is TGTGCCAGCAGTCCAACCTACGAGCAGTACTTC. Translation: CASSPTYEQYF. The complete variable domain, with remaining parts taken from reference TRBV2 and TRBJ2-7, reads EPEVTQTPSHQVTQMGQEVILRCVPISNHLYFYWYRQILGQKVEFLVSFYNNEISEKSEIFDDQFSVERPDGSNFTLKIRSTKLEDSAMYFCASSPTYEQYFGPGTRLTVT.

This clonotype was observed at least ten times. This sequence joins TRBV7-2 and TRBJ2-2, with D maybe TRBD2 (6 bases). The germline CDR1 and CDR2 sequences are SGHTA and FQGNSA. V lost 1 base and J 4 bases, leaving 10 bases between the germline ends. CDR3 length: 15 amino acids. In DNA, the CDR3 is TGTGCCAGCAGCTTAGGGGGGGTCGTCACCGGGGAGCTGTTTTTT. It codes for CASSLGGVVTGELFF.

This clonotype was detected many times. The gene calls are TRBV4-1 and TRBJ2-3; D unclear. The germline V gene encodes CDR1 MGHRA and CDR2 YSYEKL. The CDR3 has 14 residues. Between the trimmed V and J ends, which lost 3 bases and 6 bases, there was a span of 13 bases. The CDR3, as DNA: TGCGCCAGCAGCCAGCCAAACTCCGTGGATACGCAGTATTTT. Translating it yields CASSQPNSVDTQYF.

This clonotype was seen a few times. The V gene is TRBV20-1, the J gene TRBJ2-7; D may be TRBD1 (6 bases). Germline CDR1 reads DFQATT; CDR2 reads SNEGSKA (reference sequence). The CDR3 is 14 residues long. The germline V and J ends were trimmed by 6 bases and 4 bases, with 19 bases remaining between them. CDR3 nucleotides: TGCAGTGCAGGGGGAGACGGCCCACCTTACGAGCAGTACTTC. Protein: CSAGGDGPPYEQYF.

This clonotype was seen at least ten times. The chain uses TRBV20-1 and TRBJ2-3; perhaps TRBD1 as D (6 bases). The CDR3 runs 14 residues. V was cut by 4 bases and J by 8 bases, with 19 bases left in between. Germline CDR1 is DFQATT and CDR2 is SNEGSKA (reference sequence). This CDR3 reads CSAISLQGSSTQYF. The DNA of the CDR3 is TGCAGTGCTATATCACTACAGGGTTCTAGTACGCAGTATTTT.

At least ten counts were recorded for this clonotype. CDR3 coding DNA: TGTGCCAGCAGCAAAGTAGACAGCCACCCTGGAAACACCATATATTTT. Its protein product is CASSKVDSHPGNTIYF. This chain joins TRBV7-3 and TRBJ1-3, with D possibly TRBD1 on 5 matching bases. The germline CDR1 and CDR2 sequences are SGHTA and FQGTGA. This CDR3 has 16 amino acids. V lost 5 bases to trimming and J lost 2 bases, with 16 bases between them.

This clonotype came up a few times. The chain's CDR3 is CASSDPHTEAFF. The CDR3 coding sequence is TGTGCCAGCAGTGATCCCCACACTGAAGCTTTCTTT. The chain joins TRBV2 to TRBJ1-1; D is unclear. V lost 3 bases and J 3 bases, leaving 5 bases between the germline ends. CDR1 SNHLY and CDR2 FYNNEI come from the germline V gene. The CDR3 extends over 12 amino acids. Full variable domain (missing parts from reference TRBV2 and TRBJ1-1): EPEVTQTPSHQVTQMGQEVILRCVPISNHLYFYWYRQILGQKVEFLVSFYNNEISEKSEIFDDQFSVERPDGSNFTLKIRSTKLEDSAMYFCASSDPHTEAFFGQGTRLTVV.

This clonotype was detected only once. At one boundary the junction diverges from the germline segment, which might be a read error. CDR3 nucleotides: TGCGCCAGCAGCCCGCCCCTAGCGGGGGGGAACAATCAGCAGTTCTTC. Its protein is CASSPPLAGGNNQQFF. The chain links TRBV5-1 to TRBJ2-1; TRBD2 matches at 12 bases. This CDR3 region has 16 residues. Germline loops: CDR1 SGHRS, CDR2 YFSETQ. The full variable domain, its missing parts supplied by reference TRBV5-1 and TRBJ2-1, is KAGVTQTPRYLIKTRGQQVTLSCSPISGHRSVSWYQQTPGQGLQFLFEYFSETQRNKGNFPGRFSGRQFSNSRSEMNVSTLELGDSALYLCASSPPLAGGNNQQFFGPGTRLTVL.

This chain links TRBV12-3 or TRBV12-4 with TRBJ2-3; D not resolved. V lost 3 bases, J lost 0 bases, and 7 bases lay in between. The CDR3 is 14 amino acids. The CDR3 DNA sequence: TGTGCCAGCAGTTTTGGGGATAGCACAGATACGCAGTATTTT. Translation: CASSFGDSTDTQYF.

There are many counts of this clonotype. The rearrangement joins TRBV7-2 to TRBJ1-1; D unclear. From germline, CDR1 is SGHTA and CDR2 FQGNSA. The CDR3 is 15 residues long. V dropped 5 bases and J dropped 1 base, with 14 bases sitting between them. The chain's CDR3 is CASSPLFSGNTEAFF. CDR3 DNA sequence: TGTGCCAGCAGCCCACTATTTTCCGGGAACACTGAAGCTTTCTTT.

The sample holds many counts of this clonotype. The CDR3 DNA reads TGTGCCAGCAGCTTGATAGCGGAAAAATCAAATGAGCAGTTCTTC. It is translated as CASSLIAEKSNEQFF. This rearrangement joins TRBV7-7 to TRBJ2-1; TRBD2 is a possible D gene (6 bases). Per germline, CDR1 SSHAT and CDR2 FNYEAQ (reference sequence). Trimming took 3 bases from V and 7 from J, leaving 16 bases between them. This CDR3 is built from 15 residues.

J is TRBJ2-5 and V is TRBV19; D is unresolved. CDR1 and CDR2 from the germline V gene are LNHDA and SQIVND (reference sequence). V was shortened by 4 bases and J by 1 base, with 7 bases between the two germline ends. The CDR3 sequence is 13 residues long. The chain's CDR3 is CASSSRVQETQYF. CDR3 DNA: TGTGCCAGTAGTAGCAGAGTCCAAGAGACCCAGTACTTC.

This chain links TRBV6-4 with TRBJ2-3; 12 positions agree with TRBD2. Germline CDR1 reads MRHNA; CDR2 reads SNTAGT. This CDR3 is 16 amino acids long. Unmatched junction bases numbered 6, after V lost 6 bases and J lost 2 bases. The CDR3 DNA reads TGTGCCAGCAGCGCTCTAGCGGGAGGGCCCACAGATACGCAGTATTTT. Translation: CASSALAGGPTDTQYF.

The J gene is TRBJ2-2, the V gene TRBV9, with 12 bases fitting TRBD1. CDR1 and CDR2 from the germline V gene are SGDLS and YYNGEE. Losses at the gene ends were 3 bases for V and 6 bases for J; bases not matched to a gene: 12. The CDR3 spans 18 residues. CDR3 sequence (DNA): TGTGCCAGCAGCGCACGACCGGGACAGGGGGCGCACGCCGGGGAGCTGTTTTTT. Its protein product is CASSARPGQGAHAGELFF.

As for this clonotype: This clone may be a read error of a much larger clone one base away. The chain is built from TRBV20-1 and TRBJ2-1; no reliable D call. The CDR3 consists of 11 residues. Germline V gene lookup returns CDR1 DFQATT and CDR2 SNEGSKA (reference sequence). With 5 bases removed from V and 7 bases from J, the gap between germline ends came to 9 bases. CDR3 amino acids: CSAAWGNEQFF. The DNA of the CDR3 is TGCAGTGCTGCATGGGGTAATGAGCAGTTCTTC.

CDR3 nucleotide sequence: TGCAGTGCTAGAGATCCTGGGGGGGATGGCACTGAAGCTTTCTTT. Its protein product is CSARDPGGDGTEAFF. The chain carries TRBV20-1 and TRBJ1-1; D is perhaps TRBD1 (5 bases). The V end lost 0 bases, the J end lost 4 bases, and 15 bases lay between the germline ends. The CDR3 length is 15 residues. Germline loops: CDR1 DFQATT, CDR2 SNEGSKA (reference sequence).

The chain carries TRBV10-3 and TRBJ2-2, with TRBD1 matching over 9 bases. J gave up 3 bases and V 4 bases, and 6 bases lay outside the gene matches. This CDR3 has 16 amino acids. Germline loops: CDR1 ENHRY, CDR2 SYGVKD. The CDR3 DNA follows: TGTGCCATCAGTGGTGGACAGGGGCTGTACACCGGGGAGCTGTTTTTT. This encodes CAISGGQGLYTGELFF.

This clonotype was found many times. V usage is TRBV7-3 and J usage is TRBJ1-2; D is undetermined. V lost 5 bases to trimming and J lost 5 bases, with 9 bases between them. The CDR3 sequence is 12 residues long. CDR1 and CDR2 from the germline V gene are SGHTA and FQGTGA. The CDR3 protein is CASSRDGYGYTF. The CDR3 coding sequence is TGTGCCAGCAGCCGCGATGGATATGGCTACACCTTC.